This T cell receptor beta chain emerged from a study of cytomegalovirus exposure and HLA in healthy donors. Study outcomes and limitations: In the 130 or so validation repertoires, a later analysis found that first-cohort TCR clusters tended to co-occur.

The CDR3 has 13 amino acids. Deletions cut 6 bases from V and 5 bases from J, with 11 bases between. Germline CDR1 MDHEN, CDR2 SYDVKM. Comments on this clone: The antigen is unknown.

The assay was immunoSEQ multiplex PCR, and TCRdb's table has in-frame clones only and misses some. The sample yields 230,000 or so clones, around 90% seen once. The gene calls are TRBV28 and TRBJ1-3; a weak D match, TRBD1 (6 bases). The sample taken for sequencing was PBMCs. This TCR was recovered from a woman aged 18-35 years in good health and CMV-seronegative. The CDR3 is CASSGTSRNTIYF. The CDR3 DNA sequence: TGTGCCAGCAGCGGGACATCACGAAACACCATATATTTT.